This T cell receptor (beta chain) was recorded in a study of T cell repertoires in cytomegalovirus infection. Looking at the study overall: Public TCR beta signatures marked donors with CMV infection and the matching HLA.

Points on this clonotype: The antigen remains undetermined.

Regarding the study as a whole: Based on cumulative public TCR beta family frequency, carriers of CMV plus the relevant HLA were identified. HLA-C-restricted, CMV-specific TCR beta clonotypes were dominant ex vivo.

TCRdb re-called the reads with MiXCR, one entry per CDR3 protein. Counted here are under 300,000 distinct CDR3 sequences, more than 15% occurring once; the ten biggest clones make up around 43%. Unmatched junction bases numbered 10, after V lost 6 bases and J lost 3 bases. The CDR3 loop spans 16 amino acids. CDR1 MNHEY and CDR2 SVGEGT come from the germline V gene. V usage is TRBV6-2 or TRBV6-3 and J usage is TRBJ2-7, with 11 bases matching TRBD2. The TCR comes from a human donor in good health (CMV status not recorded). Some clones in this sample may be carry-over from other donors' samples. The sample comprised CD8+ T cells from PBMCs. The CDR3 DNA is TGTGCCAGCAGAGGGCTAGCGGGGGGCCTCTTCTACGAGCAGTACTTC. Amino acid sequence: CASRGLAGGLFYEQYF.